The sequence of this T cell receptor beta chain was determined in a study of tumor and adjacent non-tumor tissue in lung cancer. TCRbeta libraries were built with three rounds of nested PCR, modified from ARM-PCR. Each CDR3 protein is one row after TCRdb ran MiXCR on the multiplex PCR reads. The sample contains about 100,000 distinct CDR3 sequences, roughly 60% of which appear only once. No cell sorting was done before RNA was extracted from the tissue. Distant lung tissue was collected more than 3 cm away from the tumor edge. CDR3 length equals 14 residues. CDR1 and CDR2 (germline): SGHRS, YFSETQ. Trimming stripped 4 bases from V and 0 bases from J, with 7 bases between.

The chain recombines TRBV5-1 with TRBJ2-2; D remains unclear. This TCR derives from a man aged 25 to 40 with non-small cell lung cancer. The sequencing sample was made of distant non-tumor lung tissue. Here the CDR3 DNA reads TGCGCCAGCAGCCCGGTCGCGAACACCGGGGAGCTGTTTTTT. The encoded protein is CASSPVANTGELFF.